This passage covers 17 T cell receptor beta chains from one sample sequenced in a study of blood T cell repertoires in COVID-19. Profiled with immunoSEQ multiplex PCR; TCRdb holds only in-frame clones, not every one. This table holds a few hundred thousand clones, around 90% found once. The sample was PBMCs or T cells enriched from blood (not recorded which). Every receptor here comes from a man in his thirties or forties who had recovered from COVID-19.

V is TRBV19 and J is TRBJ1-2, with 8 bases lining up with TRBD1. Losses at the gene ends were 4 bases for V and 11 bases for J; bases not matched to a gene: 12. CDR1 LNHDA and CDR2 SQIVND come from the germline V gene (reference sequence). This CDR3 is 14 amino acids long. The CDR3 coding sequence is TGTGCCAGTAGTACGGCGGGACAGGCCGGAAGGTACACCTTC. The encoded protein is CASSTAGQAGRYTF.

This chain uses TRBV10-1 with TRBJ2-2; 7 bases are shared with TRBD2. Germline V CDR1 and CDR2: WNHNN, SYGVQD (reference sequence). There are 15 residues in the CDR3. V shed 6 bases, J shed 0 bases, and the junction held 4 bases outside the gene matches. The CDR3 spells CASSKRGTNTGELFF. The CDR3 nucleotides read TGCGCCAGCAGCAAGCGGGGCACGAACACCGGGGAGCTGTTTTTT.

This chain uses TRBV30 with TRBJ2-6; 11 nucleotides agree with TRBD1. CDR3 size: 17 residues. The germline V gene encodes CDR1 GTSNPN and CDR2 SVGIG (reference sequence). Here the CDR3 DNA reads TGTGCACTTGGAGAAGGACAGGGGGCATCTGGGGCCAACGTCCTGACTTTC. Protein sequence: CALGEGQGASGANVLTF.

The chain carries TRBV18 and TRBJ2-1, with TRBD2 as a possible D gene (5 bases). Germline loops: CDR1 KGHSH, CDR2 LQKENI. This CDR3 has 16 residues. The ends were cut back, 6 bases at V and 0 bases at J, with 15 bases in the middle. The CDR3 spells CASSQRTADSYNEQFF. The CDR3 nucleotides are TGTGCCAGCTCCCAGCGGACCGCGGACTCCTACAATGAGCAGTTCTTC.

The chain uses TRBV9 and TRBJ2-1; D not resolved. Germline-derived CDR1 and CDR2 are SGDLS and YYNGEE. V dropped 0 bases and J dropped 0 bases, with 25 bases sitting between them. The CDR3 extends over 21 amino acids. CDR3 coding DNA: TGTGCCAGCAGCGTAGAGGATCCTATCCCTTTATCGGGTAGCTCCTACAATGAGCAGTTCTTC. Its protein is CASSVEDPIPLSGSSYNEQFF.

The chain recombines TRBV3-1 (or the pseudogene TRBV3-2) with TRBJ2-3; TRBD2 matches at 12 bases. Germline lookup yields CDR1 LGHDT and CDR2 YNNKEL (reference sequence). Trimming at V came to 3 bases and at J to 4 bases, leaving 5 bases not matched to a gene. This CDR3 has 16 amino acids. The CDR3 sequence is CASSHWTSGDSDTQYF. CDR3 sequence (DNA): TGTGCCAGCAGCCACTGGACTAGCGGGGATTCAGATACGCAGTATTTT.

The CDR3 reads CASSQEETGKEKLFF. CDR3 sequence (DNA): TGCGCCAGCAGCCAAGAAGAGACAGGGAAGGAAAAACTGTTTTTT. V gene TRBV4-3 combines with J gene TRBJ1-4; TRBD1 agrees at 7 bases. Germline V CDR1 and CDR2: LGHNA, YSLEER. The CDR3 loop spans 15 amino acids. J was trimmed by 8 bases and V by 0 bases; bases with no gene match: 6.

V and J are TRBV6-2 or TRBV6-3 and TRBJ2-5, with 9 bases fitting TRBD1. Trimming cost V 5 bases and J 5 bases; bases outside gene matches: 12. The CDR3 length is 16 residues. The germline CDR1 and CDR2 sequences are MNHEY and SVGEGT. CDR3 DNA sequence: TGTGCCAGCAGTAGCGGGACAGGGTTTGTAGTTGAGACCCAGTACTTC. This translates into CASSSGTGFVVETQYF.

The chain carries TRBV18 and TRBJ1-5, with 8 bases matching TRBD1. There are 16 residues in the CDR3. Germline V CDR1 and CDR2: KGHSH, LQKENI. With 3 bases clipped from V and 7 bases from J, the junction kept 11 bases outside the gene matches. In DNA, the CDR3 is TGTGCCAGCTCACCCGACAGGGGTGATAATCGCCAGCCCCAGCATTTT. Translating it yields CASSPDRGDNRQPQHF.

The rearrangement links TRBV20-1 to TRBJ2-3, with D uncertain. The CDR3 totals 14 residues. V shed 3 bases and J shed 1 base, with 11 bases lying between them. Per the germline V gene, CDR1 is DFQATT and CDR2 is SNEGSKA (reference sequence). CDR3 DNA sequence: TGCAGTGCTAGTCAGTTGCTTGGCACAGATACGCAGTATTTT. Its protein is CSASQLLGTDTQYF.

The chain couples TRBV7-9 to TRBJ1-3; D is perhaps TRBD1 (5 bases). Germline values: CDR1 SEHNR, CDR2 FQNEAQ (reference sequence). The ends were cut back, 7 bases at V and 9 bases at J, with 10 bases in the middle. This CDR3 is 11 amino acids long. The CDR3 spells CASKYGGTIYF. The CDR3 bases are TGTGCCAGCAAGTACGGGGGCACCATATATTTT.

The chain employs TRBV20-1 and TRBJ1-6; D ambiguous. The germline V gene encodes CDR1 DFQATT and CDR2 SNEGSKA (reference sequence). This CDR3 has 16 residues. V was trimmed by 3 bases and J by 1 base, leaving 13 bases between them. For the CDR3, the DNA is TGCAGTGCTAGTTTCCGTGCGGGTTCCTATAATTCACCCCTCCACTTT. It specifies CSASFRAGSYNSPLHF.

CDR3 nucleotide sequence: TGTGCCATCAGTGATATATCGGGAGCGCTGGAGACCCAGTACTTC. This sequence encodes CAISDISGALETQYF. This chain connects TRBV10-3 to TRBJ2-5; TRBD2 is a possible D gene (6 bases). CDR3 length equals 15 residues. Trimming removed 3 bases at V and 5 bases at J, with 16 bases between. The germline CDR1 and CDR2 sequences are ENHRY and SYGVKD.

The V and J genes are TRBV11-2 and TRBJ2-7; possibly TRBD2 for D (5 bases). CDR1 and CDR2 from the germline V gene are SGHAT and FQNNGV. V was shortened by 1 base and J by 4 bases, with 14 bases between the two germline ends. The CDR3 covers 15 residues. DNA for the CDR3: TGTGCCAGCAGCTTAGGGACTTATGGCGTTTACGAGCAGTACTTC. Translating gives CASSLGTYGVYEQYF.

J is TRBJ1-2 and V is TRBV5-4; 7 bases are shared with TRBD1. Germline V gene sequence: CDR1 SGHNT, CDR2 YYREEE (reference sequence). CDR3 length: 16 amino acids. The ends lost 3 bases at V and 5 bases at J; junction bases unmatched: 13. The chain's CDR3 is CASSSPWATGVYGYTF. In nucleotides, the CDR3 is TGTGCCAGCAGCTCTCCCTGGGCTACAGGGGTGTATGGCTACACCTTC.

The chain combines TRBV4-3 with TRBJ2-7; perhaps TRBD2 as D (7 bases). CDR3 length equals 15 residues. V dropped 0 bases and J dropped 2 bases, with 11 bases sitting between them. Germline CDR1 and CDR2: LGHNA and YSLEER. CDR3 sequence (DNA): TGCGCCAGCAGCCAAGACGGGGGGCCCACCTACGAGCAGTACTTC. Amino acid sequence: CASSQDGGPTYEQYF.

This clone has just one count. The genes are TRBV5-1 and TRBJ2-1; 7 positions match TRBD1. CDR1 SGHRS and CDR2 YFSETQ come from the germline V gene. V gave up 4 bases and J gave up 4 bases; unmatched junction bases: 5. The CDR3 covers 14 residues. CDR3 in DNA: TGCGCCAGCAGCCCGGGACAGACGTACAATGAGCAGTTCTTC. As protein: CASSPGQTYNEQFF.